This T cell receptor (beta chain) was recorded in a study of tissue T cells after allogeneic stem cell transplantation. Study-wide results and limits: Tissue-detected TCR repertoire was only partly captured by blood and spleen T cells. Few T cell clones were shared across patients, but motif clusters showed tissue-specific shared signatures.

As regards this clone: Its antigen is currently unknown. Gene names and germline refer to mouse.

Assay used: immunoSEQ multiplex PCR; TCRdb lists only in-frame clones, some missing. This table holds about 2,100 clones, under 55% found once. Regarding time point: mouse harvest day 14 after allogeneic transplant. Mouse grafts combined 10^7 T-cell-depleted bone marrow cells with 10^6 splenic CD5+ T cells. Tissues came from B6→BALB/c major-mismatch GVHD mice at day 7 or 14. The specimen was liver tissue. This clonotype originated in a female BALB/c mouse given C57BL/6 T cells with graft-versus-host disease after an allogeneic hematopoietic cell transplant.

The CDR3 loop reads CASSFGQGTEVFF. The part of the CDR3 DNA that was read is TGTGCTAGCAGTTTCGGACAAGGGACAGAAGTCTTC. J is TRBJ1-1 and V is TRBV29, with a tentative D call TRBD1 (5 bases). The CDR3 goes on 1 residue after the read ends, and that part is filled in from the germline J gene. CDR1 MSHET and CDR2 SYDVDS come from the germline V gene. The ends were cut back, 3 bases at V and 5 bases at J, with 10 bases in the middle. The CDR3 runs to 13 residues.